These 9 T cell receptor beta chains were sequenced from one sample in a study of T-cell memory formation after mild COVID-19. A single record per CDR3 protein comes from TCRdb applying MiXCR to the 5' RACE reads. The sample holds fewer than 250,000 distinct CDR3 sequences, more than 9% seen once. Sequenced input: PBMCs or a T cell subset sorted from them (not recorded which). The receptors stem from a man younger than 35 who had mild COVID-19 (a few samples of this study predate the infection). Cell type and time point are not known.

The chain uses TRBV18 and TRBJ1-6; TRBD1 matches at 7 bases. The germline V gene encodes CDR1 KGHSH and CDR2 LQKENI. Trimming took 2 bases from V and 9 from J; bases not matched to a gene: 10. This CDR3 region has 16 residues. This CDR3 is CASSPLGQGVISPLHF. The CDR3 DNA is TGTGCCAGCTCACCATTAGGGCAGGGGGTTATTTCACCCCTCCACTTT. Using reference TRBV18 and TRBJ1-6 for the parts outside the CDR3, the full variable domain is NAGVMQNPRHLVRRRGQEARLRCSPMKGHSHVYWYRQLPEEGLKFMVYLQKENIIDESGMPKERFSAEFPKEGPSILRIQQVVRGDSAAYFCASSPLGQGVISPLHFGNGTRLTVT.

This clonotype turned up a few times. The chain carries TRBV6-2 or TRBV6-3 and TRBJ2-2; D unresolved. With 5 bases removed from V and 3 bases from J, the gap between germline ends came to 10 bases. Germline-derived CDR1 and CDR2 are MNHEY and SVGEGT. The CDR3 consists of 14 residues. CDR3 bases: TGTGCCAGCAGTACACTGGGGTACACCGGGGAGCTGTTTTTT. Amino acids: CASSTLGYTGELFF.

The CDR3, as DNA: TGTGCCAGCAGTAACGGTGGTAGATTCGGACAGGGTGACTCACCCCTCCACTTT. Protein sequence: CASSNGGRFGQGDSPLHF. The chain is built from TRBV6-5 and TRBJ1-6; 8 bases are a match to TRBD1. This CDR3 comprises 18 residues. Trimming took 5 bases from V and 10 from J; bases not matched to a gene: 19. Germline CDR1 reads MNHEY; CDR2 reads SVGAGI.

This clonotype appeared many times. The chain carries TRBV7-2 and TRBJ1-4; D call uncertain. CDR1 is SGHTA, CDR2 FQGNSA, per germline. CDR3 length equals 12 residues. The germline V and J ends were trimmed by 2 bases and 8 bases, with 6 bases remaining between them. The DNA of the CDR3 is TGTGCCAGCAGCTTAAATCAGGAAAAACTGTTTTTT. Its protein product is CASSLNQEKLFF.

This chain uses TRBV5-1 with TRBJ2-7, with 8 positions matching TRBD2. Trimming removed 2 bases from V and 3 bases from J; junction bases left unmatched: 7. Germline CDR1 is SGHRS and CDR2 is YFSETQ. This CDR3 is 15 amino acids long. The CDR3 sequence is CASSFLSGGHYEQYV. The CDR3 DNA reads as TGCGCCAGCAGCTTTCTCAGCGGGGGCCACTACGAGCAGTACGTC.

This clonotype was seen only a few times. The chain combines TRBV9 with TRBJ2-2, with 14 bases matching TRBD2. Losses at the gene ends were 2 bases for V and 0 bases for J; bases not matched to a gene: 6. Germline CDR1 and CDR2: SGDLS and YYNGEE. This CDR3 has 19 residues. DNA for the CDR3: TGTGCCAGCAGCGTCGGACTAGCGGGGGGCATCGCGAACACCGGGGAGCTGTTTTTT. Amino acids: CASSVGLAGGIANTGELFF.

This clonotype was seen a few times. The chain joins TRBV27 to TRBJ1-5; possible D gene TRBD1, 5 bases. The V gene's germline CDR1 is MNHEY and CDR2 SMNVEV (reference sequence). The CDR3 contains 12 residues. V lost 7 bases and J lost 7, with 11 bases in between. The CDR3 DNA sequence: TGTGCCAGCAATAATCGGGGCCAGCCCCAGCATTTT. Protein sequence: CASNNRGQPQHF.

The CDR3 region has the DNA TGTGCCAGCAGCCAAGATGCGGGGGTAGGGGCAGATACGCAGTATTTT. Its translation is CASSQDAGVGADTQYF. This sequence joins TRBV14 and TRBJ2-3; TRBD2 matches at 7 bases. V was pared by 0 bases and J by 4 bases, with 7 bases of the junction left unmatched. The CDR3 covers 16 residues. Germline loops: CDR1 SGHDN, CDR2 FVKESK.

This clonotype turned up a few times. The chain employs TRBV7-3 and TRBJ2-3; 7 nucleotides agree with TRBD1. Germline values: CDR1 SGHTA, CDR2 FQGTGA. V shed 3 bases, J shed 2 bases, and the junction held 8 bases outside the gene matches. The CDR3 has 16 amino acids. This chain's CDR3 is CASSLATGPYTDTQYF. The CDR3 nucleotides are TGTGCCAGCAGCTTGGCGACAGGGCCTTACACAGATACGCAGTATTTT.